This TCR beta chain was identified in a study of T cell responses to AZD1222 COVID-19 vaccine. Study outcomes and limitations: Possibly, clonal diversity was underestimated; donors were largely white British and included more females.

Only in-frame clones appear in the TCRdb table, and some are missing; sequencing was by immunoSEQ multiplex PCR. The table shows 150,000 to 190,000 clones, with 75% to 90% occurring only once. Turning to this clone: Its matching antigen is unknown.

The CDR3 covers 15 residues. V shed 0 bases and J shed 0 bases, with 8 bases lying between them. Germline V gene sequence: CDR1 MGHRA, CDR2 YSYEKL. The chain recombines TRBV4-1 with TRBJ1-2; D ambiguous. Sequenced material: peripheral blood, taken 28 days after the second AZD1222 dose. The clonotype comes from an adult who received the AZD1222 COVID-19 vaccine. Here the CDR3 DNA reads TGCGCCAGCAGCCAAGAAGGAGCAGCTAACTATGGCTACACCTTC. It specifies CASSQEGAANYGYTF.